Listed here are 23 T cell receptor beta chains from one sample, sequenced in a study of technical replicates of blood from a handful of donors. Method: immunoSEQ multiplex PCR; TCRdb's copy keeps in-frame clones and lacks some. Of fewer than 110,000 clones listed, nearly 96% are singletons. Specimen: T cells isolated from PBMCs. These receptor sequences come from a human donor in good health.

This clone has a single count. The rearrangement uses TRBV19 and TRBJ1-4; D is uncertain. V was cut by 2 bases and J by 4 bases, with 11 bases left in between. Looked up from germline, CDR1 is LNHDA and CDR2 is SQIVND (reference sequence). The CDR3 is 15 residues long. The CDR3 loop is CASSITTARNEKLFF. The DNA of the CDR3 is TGTGCCAGTAGTATAACCACAGCCCGTAATGAAAAACTGTTTTTT. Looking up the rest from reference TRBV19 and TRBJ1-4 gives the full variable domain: DGGITQSPKYLFRKEGQNVTLSCEQNLNHDAMYWYRQDPGQGLRLIYYSQIVNDFQKGDIAEGYSVSREKKESFPLTVTSAQKNPTAFYLCASSITTARNEKLFFGSGTQLSVL.

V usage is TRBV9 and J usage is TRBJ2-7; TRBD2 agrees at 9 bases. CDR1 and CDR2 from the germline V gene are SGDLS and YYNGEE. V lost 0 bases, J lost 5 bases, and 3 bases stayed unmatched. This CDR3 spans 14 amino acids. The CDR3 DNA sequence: TGTGCCAGCAGCGTAGAAGGGACTAGCCACGAGCAGTACTTC. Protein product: CASSVEGTSHEQYF.

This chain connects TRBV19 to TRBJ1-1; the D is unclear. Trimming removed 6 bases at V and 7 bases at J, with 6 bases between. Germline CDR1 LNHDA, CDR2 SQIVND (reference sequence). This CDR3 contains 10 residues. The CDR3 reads CASRGDEAFF. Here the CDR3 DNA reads TGTGCCAGTAGGGGAGATGAAGCTTTCTTT.

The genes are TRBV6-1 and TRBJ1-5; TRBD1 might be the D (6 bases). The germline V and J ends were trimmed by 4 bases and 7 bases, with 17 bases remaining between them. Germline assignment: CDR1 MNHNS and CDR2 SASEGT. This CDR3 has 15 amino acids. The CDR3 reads CASSGTARGAQPQHF. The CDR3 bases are TGTGCCAGCAGTGGGACAGCGCGGGGGGCCCAGCCCCAGCATTTT.

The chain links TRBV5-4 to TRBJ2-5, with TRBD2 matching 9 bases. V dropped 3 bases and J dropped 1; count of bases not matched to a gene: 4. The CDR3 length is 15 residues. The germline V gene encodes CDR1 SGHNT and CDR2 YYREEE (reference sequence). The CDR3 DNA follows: TGTGCCAGCAGCTCTGAGCGGGGGGTCCAAGAGACCCAGTACTTC. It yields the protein CASSSERGVQETQYF.

The CDR3 reads CASSSIFGNEQFF. In nucleotides, the CDR3 is TGTGCCAGCAGTTCAATCTTCGGGAATGAGCAGTTCTTC. J is TRBJ2-1 and V is TRBV27; D gene unclear. This CDR3 is 13 amino acids long. Germline V gives CDR1 MNHEY, CDR2 SMNVEV (reference sequence). V was pared by 4 bases and J by 7 bases, with 11 bases between.

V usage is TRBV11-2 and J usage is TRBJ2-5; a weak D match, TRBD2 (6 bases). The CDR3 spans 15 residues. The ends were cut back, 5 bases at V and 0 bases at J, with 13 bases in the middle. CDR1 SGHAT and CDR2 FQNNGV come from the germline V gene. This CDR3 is CASSERLVDQETQYF. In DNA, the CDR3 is TGTGCCAGCAGCGAAAGACTAGTCGACCAAGAGACCCAGTACTTC.

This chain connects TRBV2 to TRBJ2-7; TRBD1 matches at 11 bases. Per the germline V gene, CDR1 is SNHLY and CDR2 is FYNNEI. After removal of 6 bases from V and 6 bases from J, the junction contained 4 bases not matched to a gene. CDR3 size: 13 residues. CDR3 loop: CASRGDRGGEQYF. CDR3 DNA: TGTGCCAGCAGGGGGGACAGGGGGGGCGAGCAGTACTTC.

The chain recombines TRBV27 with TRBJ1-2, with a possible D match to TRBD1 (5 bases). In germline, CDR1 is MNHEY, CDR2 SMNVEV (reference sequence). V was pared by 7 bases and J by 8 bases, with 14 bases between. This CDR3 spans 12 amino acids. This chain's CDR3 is CASTSGGIGYTF. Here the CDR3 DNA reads TGTGCCAGCACGTCGGGGGGGATAGGCTACACCTTC.

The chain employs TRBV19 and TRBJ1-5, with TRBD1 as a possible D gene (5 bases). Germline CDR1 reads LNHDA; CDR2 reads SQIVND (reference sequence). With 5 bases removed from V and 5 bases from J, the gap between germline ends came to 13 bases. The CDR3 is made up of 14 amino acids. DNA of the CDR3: TGTGCCAGTAGTCCCACTTGGGGCCATCAGCCCCAGCATTTT. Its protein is CASSPTWGHQPQHF.

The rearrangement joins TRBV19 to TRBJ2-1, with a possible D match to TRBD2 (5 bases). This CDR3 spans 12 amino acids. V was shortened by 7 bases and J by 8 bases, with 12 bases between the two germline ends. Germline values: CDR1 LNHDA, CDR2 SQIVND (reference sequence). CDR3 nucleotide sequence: TGTGCCAGTACCCCGGGATGGGATGAGCAGTTCTTC. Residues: CASTPGWDEQFF.

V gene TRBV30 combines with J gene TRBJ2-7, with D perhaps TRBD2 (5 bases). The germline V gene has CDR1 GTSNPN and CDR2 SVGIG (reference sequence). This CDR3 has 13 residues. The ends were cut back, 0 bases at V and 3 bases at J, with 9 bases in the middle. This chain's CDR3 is CAWSVHGDYEQYF. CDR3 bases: TGTGCCTGGAGTGTACACGGGGACTACGAGCAGTACTTC.

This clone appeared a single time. The CDR3 DNA reads TGCAGCGTGTACGGACAGGGGCACTATGGCTACACCTTC. Translating gives CSVYGQGHYGYTF. The rearrangement links TRBV29-1 to TRBJ1-2, with 9 bases lining up with TRBD1. Germline V lookup: CDR1 SQVTM, CDR2 ANQGSEA. Losses at the gene ends were 6 bases for V and 3 bases for J; bases not matched to a gene: 5. This CDR3 comprises 13 residues.

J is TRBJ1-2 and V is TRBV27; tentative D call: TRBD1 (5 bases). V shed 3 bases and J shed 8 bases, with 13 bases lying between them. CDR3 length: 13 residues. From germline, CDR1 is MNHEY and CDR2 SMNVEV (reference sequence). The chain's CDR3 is CASSFLTEQGYTF. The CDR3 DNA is TGTGCCAGCAGTTTCTTGACAGAGCAGGGCTACACCTTC.

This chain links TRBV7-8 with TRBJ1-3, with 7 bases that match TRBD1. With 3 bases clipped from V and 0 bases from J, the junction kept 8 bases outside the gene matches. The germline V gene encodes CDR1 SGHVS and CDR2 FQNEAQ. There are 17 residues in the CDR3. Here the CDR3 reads CASSFQTGKPSGNTIYF. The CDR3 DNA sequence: TGTGCCAGCAGCTTCCAGACAGGGAAACCCTCTGGAAACACCATATATTTT.

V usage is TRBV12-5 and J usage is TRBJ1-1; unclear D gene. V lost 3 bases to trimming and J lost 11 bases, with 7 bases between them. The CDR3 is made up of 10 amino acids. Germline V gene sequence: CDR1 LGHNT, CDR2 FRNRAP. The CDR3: CASGLLRAFF. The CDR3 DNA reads TGTGCTAGTGGTTTACTCCGGGCTTTCTTT.

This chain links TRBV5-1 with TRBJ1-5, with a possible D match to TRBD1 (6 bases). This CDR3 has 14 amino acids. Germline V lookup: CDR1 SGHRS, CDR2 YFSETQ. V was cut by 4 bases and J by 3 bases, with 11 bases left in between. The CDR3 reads CASSPTGPNQPQHF. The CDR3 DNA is TGCGCCAGCAGCCCAACAGGGCCCAATCAGCCCCAGCATTTT.

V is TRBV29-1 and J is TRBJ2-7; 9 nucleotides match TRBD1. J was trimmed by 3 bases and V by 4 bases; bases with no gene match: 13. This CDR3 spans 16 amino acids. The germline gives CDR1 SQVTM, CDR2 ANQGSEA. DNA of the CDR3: TGCAGCGTTGGTCTCAACCGGGACAGGGAGGACTACGAGCAGTACTTC. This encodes CSVGLNRDREDYEQYF.

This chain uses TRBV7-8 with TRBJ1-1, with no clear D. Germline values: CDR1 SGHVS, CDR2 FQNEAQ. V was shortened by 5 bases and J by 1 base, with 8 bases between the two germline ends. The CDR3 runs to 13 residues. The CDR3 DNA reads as TGTGCCAGCAGCCTCGAGAGGAACACTGAAGCTTTCTTT. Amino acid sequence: CASSLERNTEAFF.

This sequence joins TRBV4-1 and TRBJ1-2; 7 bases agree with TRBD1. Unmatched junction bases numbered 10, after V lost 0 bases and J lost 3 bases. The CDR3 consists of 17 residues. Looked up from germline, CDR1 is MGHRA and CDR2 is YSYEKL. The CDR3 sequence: CASSQDRQGGHDYGYTF. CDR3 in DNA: TGCGCCAGCAGCCAAGATAGGCAGGGGGGCCATGACTATGGCTACACCTTC.

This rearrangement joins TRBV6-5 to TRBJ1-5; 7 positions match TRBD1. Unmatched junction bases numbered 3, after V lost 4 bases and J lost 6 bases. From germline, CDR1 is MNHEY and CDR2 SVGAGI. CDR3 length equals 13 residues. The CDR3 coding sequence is TGTGCCAGCAGTTGGGACAGTCTTCAGCCCCAGCATTTT. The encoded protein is CASSWDSLQPQHF.

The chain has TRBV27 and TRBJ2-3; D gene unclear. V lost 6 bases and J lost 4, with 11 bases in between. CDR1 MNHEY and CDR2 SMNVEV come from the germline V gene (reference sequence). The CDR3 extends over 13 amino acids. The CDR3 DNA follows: TGTGCCAGCAGCCTCTCTCGAGCAGATACGCAGTATTTT. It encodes CASSLSRADTQYF.

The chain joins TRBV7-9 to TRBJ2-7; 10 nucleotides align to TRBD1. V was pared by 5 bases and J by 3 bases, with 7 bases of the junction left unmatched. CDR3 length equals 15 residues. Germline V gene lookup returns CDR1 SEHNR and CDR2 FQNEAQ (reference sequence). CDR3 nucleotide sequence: TGTGCCAGCAGCAATGAACGGGACAGGGGCTACGAGCAGTACTTC. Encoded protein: CASSNERDRGYEQYF.